The entry below gives a single T cell receptor (beta chain) sequence along with its context. The sample originates from a study of Ad26.COV2.S vaccination and SARS-CoV-2 variants. At the level of the study: Of the COV1001 trial arms, the Ad26.COV2.S arm included the donor.

Germline CDR1 and CDR2: SGHTA and FQGNSA. The CDR3 runs to 17 residues. Losses at the gene ends were 3 bases for V and 4 bases for J; bases not matched to a gene: 12. The data were produced by immunoSEQ multiplex PCR, yet TCRdb's version contains in-frame clones alone and is incomplete. The sample comprises some 300,000 clones, 85% to 90% of which are singletons, and more than 1.5% rests with the top ten. Treatment defined: some 20 received Ad26.COV2.S at low or high dose, single or two shots; about 5 received placebo; per-sample allocation not given. The samples were gathered on day 63 after the first injection of vaccine or placebo.

The TCR sequence derives from a person aged 18 to 59 who received the Ad26.COV2.S COVID-19 vaccine or a placebo. This specimen consisted of peripheral blood, obtained in a trial of Ad26.COV2.S vaccine versus placebo. V usage is TRBV7-2 and J usage is TRBJ2-1; 7 nucleotides agree with TRBD1. The CDR3 loop reads CASSLRAPGGNYNEQFF. Here the CDR3 DNA reads TGTGCCAGCAGCTTGAGGGCCCCAGGGGGAAATTACAATGAGCAGTTCTTC.